Listed below are T cell receptor beta chains from one sample, sequenced in a study of post-analysis software for immune sequencing data. TCRdb re-analysed the PCR reads in MiXCR, keeping a single row per CDR3 protein. The repertoire has roughly 600,000 distinct CDR3 sequences, 40% to 50% of them found once; the top ten carry over 1.5%. The specimen sequenced was blood. The source of these receptors is a girl aged 10-17 years with multiple sclerosis. The CDR3 runs from the conserved cysteine through the conserved F or W. Each record gives: clone size, J gene, D gene, V gene, CDR3 DNA, CDR3 protein. The D gene is left open where the match is weak. Clone size appears in some rows only: once, few, many, or a class for an expanded clone.

clone size: few; J gene: TRBJ2-1; D gene: .; V gene: TRBV20-1; CDR3 DNA: TGCAGTGCGGACGGGGGGCCAGGTAATGAGCAGTTCTTC; CDR3 protein: CSADGGPGNEQFF
clone size: few; J gene: TRBJ2-5; D gene: .; V gene: TRBV5-1; CDR3 DNA: TGCGCCAGCAGCTTGGTCGCGGGAAGAGAGACCCAGTACTTC; CDR3 protein: CASSLVAGRETQYF
clone size: few; J gene: TRBJ2-1; D gene: .; V gene: TRBV29-1; CDR3 DNA: TGCAGCATCGGGACTTGGGATGAGCAGTTCTTC; CDR3 protein: CSIGTWDEQFF
clone size: .; J gene: TRBJ2-1; D gene: .; V gene: TRBV6-1; CDR3 DNA: TGTGCCAGCAGTGACGAAGGGACGGTTTCCTACAATGAGCAGTTCTTC; CDR3 protein: CASSDEGTVSYNEQFF
clone size: few; J gene: TRBJ1-2; D gene: .; V gene: TRBV7-8; CDR3 DNA: TGTGCCAGCAGCCTACAAGTCGGACACGCAGACTATGGCTACACCTTC; CDR3 protein: CASSLQVGHADYGYTF
clone size: .; J gene: TRBJ1-2; D gene: .; V gene: TRBV4-1; CDR3 DNA: TGCGCCAGCAGCCAACCCCGGGACGGGCGGAGGAGCTATGGCTACACCTTC; CDR3 protein: CASSQPRDGRRSYGYTF
clone size: .; J gene: TRBJ1-1; D gene: .; V gene: TRBV6-5; CDR3 DNA: TGTGCCAGCAGTTACTCGATGGGGCAGGGGAGCATGAACACTGAAGCTTTCTTT; CDR3 protein: CASSYSMGQGSMNTEAFF
clone size: few; J gene: TRBJ2-1; D gene: .; V gene: TRBV29-1; CDR3 DNA: TGCAGCGTTCACAGGAGCGCTGGGGTTGAGCAGTTCTTC; CDR3 protein: CSVHRSAGVEQFF
clone size: .; J gene: TRBJ2-5; D gene: TRBD2; V gene: TRBV4-1; CDR3 DNA: TGCGCCAGCGCCGTGGGGGGGACCCAAGAGACCCAGTACTTC; CDR3 protein: CASAVGGTQETQYF
clone size: once; J gene: TRBJ2-7; D gene: TRBD1; V gene: TRBV5-6; CDR3 DNA: TGTGCCAGCAGCTTGGTGGACAGGGGGTTCTACGAGCAGTACTTC; CDR3 protein: CASSLVDRGFYEQYF
clone size: .; J gene: TRBJ1-5; D gene: TRBD1; V gene: TRBV20-1; CDR3 DNA: TGCAGTGCTAAACAGGGGGCCAGCAATCAGCCCCAGCATTTT; CDR3 protein: CSAKQGASNQPQHF
clone size: .; J gene: TRBJ2-5; D gene: TRBD2; V gene: TRBV5-1; CDR3 DNA: TGCGCCAGCAGGGGCCCGGGACTAGCGGGGCTTCAGTACTTC; CDR3 protein: CASRGPGLAGLQYF
clone size: once; J gene: TRBJ2-5; D gene: .; V gene: TRBV5-6; CDR3 DNA: TGTGCCAGCAGCTTGGTAAGAAGGTGGGGGGTAGAGACCCAGTACTTC; CDR3 protein: CASSLVRRWGVETQYF
clone size: .; J gene: TRBJ2-5; D gene: TRBD1; V gene: TRBV6-6; CDR3 DNA: TGTGCCAGCAGGCCAGGACAGGGATTGGGGGAGCAGTACTTC; CDR3 protein: CASRPGQGLGEQYF
clone size: .; J gene: TRBJ2-7; D gene: .; V gene: TRBV5-6; CDR3 DNA: TGTGCCAGCAGCTTGAAAGGGCGCTACGAGCAGTACTTC; CDR3 protein: CASSLKGRYEQYF
clone size: .; J gene: TRBJ2-3; D gene: TRBD2; V gene: TRBV5-1; CDR3 DNA: TGCGCCAGCAGCTTGGATCAGCGGGGGAGCACAGATACGCAGTATTTT; CDR3 protein: CASSLDQRGSTDTQYF
clone size: .; J gene: TRBJ2-5; D gene: .; V gene: TRBV20-1; CDR3 DNA: TGCAGTGCTAGAGGCCCGGCAGCCCAAGAGACCCAGTACTTC; CDR3 protein: CSARGPAAQETQYF
clone size: .; J gene: TRBJ1-2; D gene: TRBD1; V gene: TRBV29-1; CDR3 DNA: TGCAGCGTTTCAACAGACAGGGCAGACGGCTACACCTTC; CDR3 protein: CSVSTDRADGYTF
clone size: few; J gene: TRBJ2-1; D gene: .; V gene: TRBV10-3; CDR3 DNA: TGTGCCATCGTTAGCGTCGGACGGGGCTACAATGAGCAGTTCTTC; CDR3 protein: CAIVSVGRGYNEQFF
clone size: .; J gene: TRBJ2-3; D gene: TRBD1; V gene: TRBV29-1; CDR3 DNA: TGCAGCGTTGGGACAGGACCCACAGATACGCAGTATTTT; CDR3 protein: CSVGTGPTDTQYF
clone size: .; J gene: TRBJ1-4; D gene: .; V gene: TRBV5-1; CDR3 DNA: TGCGCCAGCAGTAATAACGACGGAGAAAAACTGTTTTTT; CDR3 protein: CASSNNDGEKLFF
clone size: .; J gene: TRBJ2-5; D gene: TRBD1; V gene: TRBV20-1; CDR3 DNA: TGCAGCCTGACAGGGGGCTCAGGAGAGACCCAGTACTTC; CDR3 protein: CSLTGGSGETQYF
clone size: few; J gene: TRBJ2-7; D gene: TRBD1; V gene: TRBV13; CDR3 DNA: TGTGCCAGCAGAAAGGCCGGGACAGGGGCCCCCTACGAGCAGTACTTC; CDR3 protein: CASRKAGTGAPYEQYF
clone size: .; J gene: TRBJ2-1; D gene: .; V gene: TRBV20-1; CDR3 DNA: TGCAGTGCTAGGGCGGATCGAGACAATGAGCAGTTCTTC; CDR3 protein: CSARADRDNEQFF
clone size: .; J gene: TRBJ2-1; D gene: .; V gene: TRBV10-3; CDR3 DNA: TGTGCCATCAGTGATGTAACTCTCAGGAGGAATGAGCAGTTCTTC; CDR3 protein: CAISDVTLRRNEQFF
clone size: .; J gene: TRBJ2-5; D gene: .; V gene: TRBV11-2; CDR3 DNA: TGTGCCAGCAGCTACCGGGACTGGCTCCAAGAGACCCAGTACTTC; CDR3 protein: CASSYRDWLQETQYF
clone size: .; J gene: TRBJ2-7; D gene: .; V gene: TRBV4-1; CDR3 DNA: TGCGCCAGCAGCCAAGATCTGGGTTTGATATCCGAGCAGTACTTC; CDR3 protein: CASSQDLGLISEQYF
clone size: .; J gene: TRBJ2-7; D gene: .; V gene: TRBV12-3/TRBV12-4; CDR3 DNA: TGTGCCAGCAGTTTATCCGGAACGACCTACGAGCAGTACTTC; CDR3 protein: CASSLSGTTYEQYF
clone size: .; J gene: TRBJ1-5; D gene: TRBD1; V gene: TRBV5-1; CDR3 DNA: TGCGCCAGCTCCCTGACAGGGGCCTCGAGCAATCAGCCCCAGCATTTT; CDR3 protein: CASSLTGASSNQPQHF
clone size: .; J gene: TRBJ2-1; D gene: .; V gene: TRBV20-1; CDR3 DNA: TGCAGTGCCGCGGCTCTAAATGTGAATGAGCAGTTCTTC; CDR3 protein: CSAAALNVNEQFF
clone size: .; J gene: TRBJ2-5; D gene: .; V gene: TRBV5-1; CDR3 DNA: TGCGCCAGCAGCTTGGTCACGAGGGGAGAGACCCAGTACTTC; CDR3 protein: CASSLVTRGETQYF
clone size: .; J gene: TRBJ2-7; D gene: .; V gene: TRBV7-2; CDR3 DNA: TGTGCCAGCAGTCGTCCCGAAATTGACGAGCAGTACTTC; CDR3 protein: CASSRPEIDEQYF
clone size: .; J gene: TRBJ1-5; D gene: TRBD1; V gene: TRBV3-1; CDR3 DNA: TGTGCCAGCAGCCAAGATAGCGACCCGGGACAGGGCAATCAGCCCCAGCATTTT; CDR3 protein: CASSQDSDPGQGNQPQHF
clone size: .; J gene: TRBJ2-7; D gene: .; V gene: TRBV5-1; CDR3 DNA: TGCGCCAGCAGCCTGACGTGGACCTACGAGCAGTACTTC; CDR3 protein: CASSLTWTYEQYF
clone size: .; J gene: TRBJ2-3; D gene: TRBD1; V gene: TRBV11-2; CDR3 DNA: TGTGCCAGCAGCTTCGGACAGGGGGGTACAGATACGCAGTATTTT; CDR3 protein: CASSFGQGGTDTQYF
clone size: .; J gene: TRBJ1-4; D gene: .; V gene: TRBV5-1; CDR3 DNA: TGCGCCAGCAGCTTGGCCGCCGGTGCTAATGAAAAACTGTTTTTT; CDR3 protein: CASSLAAGANEKLFF
clone size: .; J gene: TRBJ2-7; D gene: TRBD1; V gene: TRBV4-1; CDR3 DNA: TGCGCCAGCAGCCCTAGGGACAGGGGACGCCCCTACGAGCAGTACTTC; CDR3 protein: CASSPRDRGRPYEQYF
clone size: .; J gene: TRBJ2-3; D gene: TRBD1; V gene: TRBV2; CDR3 DNA: TGTGCCAGCAGTGGGGACAGAAACACAGATACGCAGTATTTT; CDR3 protein: CASSGDRNTDTQYF
clone size: .; J gene: TRBJ2-3; D gene: TRBD1; V gene: TRBV5-1; CDR3 DNA: TGCGCCAGCCAGGAGACAGGGGGCCTTGGTACGCAGTATTTT; CDR3 protein: CASQETGGLGTQYF
clone size: few; J gene: TRBJ2-7; D gene: TRBD2; V gene: TRBV20-1; CDR3 DNA: TGCAGTGCGTTGAGACTAGCGGGAGACTACGAGCAGTACTTC; CDR3 protein: CSALRLAGDYEQYF
clone size: .; J gene: TRBJ2-1; D gene: TRBD2; V gene: TRBV6-5; CDR3 DNA: TGTGCCAGCTCCCGCGGGAGCTCCTACAATGAGCAGTTCTTC; CDR3 protein: CASSRGSSYNEQFF